A selection of T cell receptor beta chains follows, all from one sample in a study of vaccination effects on CD4 cells after COVID-19. Clones were read by immunoSEQ multiplex PCR, and TCRdb kept only the in-frame ones, dropping some. Among about 57,000 clones, about 78% were seen once, and the ten largest hold about 4.5%. These TCRs' antigens remain unknown. Sequencing was performed on CD4+ T cells from PBMCs cultured without peptide, taken after COVID-19 vaccination. These receptors came from a human donor who received a COVID-19 vaccine. Each CDR3 is given with its conserved first and last residue. A D gene is named only where the DNA matches it firmly. Size is omitted from some rows. Given values are once, few, many or a class for expanded clones.

TRBJ1-6,NA,NA,TRBV18,TGTGCCAGCTCGCTCCTCGGCCTACGGGACCCTTCACCCCTCCACTTT,CASSLLGLRDPSPLHF
TRBJ2-3,TRBD2,NA,TRBV5-1,TGCGCCAGCAGCTCGGGACTAGCGGGGGGCAGAGATACGCAGTATTTT,CASSSGLAGGRDTQYF
TRBJ1-1,NA,once,TRBV7-9,TGTGCCAGCAGCCCGGACAGCCTGAAGGCTTTCTTT,CASSPDSLKAFF
TRBJ1-2,TRBD1,once,TRBV3-1/TRBV3-2,TGTGCCAGCAGCCTATTGACAGGGGCGAATGGCTACACCTTC,CASSLLTGANGYTF
TRBJ1-1,NA,NA,TRBV6-1,TGTGCCAGCACTGAACAGGGCACGAACGCTGAAGCTTTCTTT,CASTEQGTNAEAFF
TRBJ1-2,NA,NA,TRBV19,TGTGCCAGTACTTCCCCCCACCGAGCTAACTATGGCTACACCTTC,CASTSPHRANYGYTF
TRBJ1-4,NA,NA,TRBV19,TGTGCCAGTAGTTGGGCCGGGAATGAAAAACTGTTTTTT,CASSWAGNEKLFF
TRBJ1-5,NA,NA,TRBV7-8,TGTGCCAGCAGCTTAGTAACGGGGTATCAGCCCCAGCATTTT,CASSLVTGYQPQHF
TRBJ2-6,TRBD1,NA,TRBV28,TGTGCCAGCAGTTTGGGGACAGGTGGGGCCAACGTCCTGACTTTC,CASSLGTGGANVLTF
TRBJ1-6,NA,NA,TRBV3-1/TRBV3-2,TGTGCCAGCAGCCAAGGGCATAATTCACCCCTCCACTTT,CASSQGHNSPLHF